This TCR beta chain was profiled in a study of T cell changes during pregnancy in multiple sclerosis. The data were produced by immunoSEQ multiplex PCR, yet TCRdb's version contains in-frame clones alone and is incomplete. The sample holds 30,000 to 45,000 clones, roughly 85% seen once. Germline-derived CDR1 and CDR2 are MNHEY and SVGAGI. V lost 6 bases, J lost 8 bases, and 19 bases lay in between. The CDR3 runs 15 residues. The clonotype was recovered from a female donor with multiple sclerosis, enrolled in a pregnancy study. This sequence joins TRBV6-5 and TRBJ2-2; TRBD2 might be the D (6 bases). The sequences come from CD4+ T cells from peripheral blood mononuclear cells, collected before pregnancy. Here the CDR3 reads CASSRGPGGKGELFF. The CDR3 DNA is TGTGCCAGCAGCCGCGGACCCGGGGGAAAAGGGGAGCTGTTTTTT.